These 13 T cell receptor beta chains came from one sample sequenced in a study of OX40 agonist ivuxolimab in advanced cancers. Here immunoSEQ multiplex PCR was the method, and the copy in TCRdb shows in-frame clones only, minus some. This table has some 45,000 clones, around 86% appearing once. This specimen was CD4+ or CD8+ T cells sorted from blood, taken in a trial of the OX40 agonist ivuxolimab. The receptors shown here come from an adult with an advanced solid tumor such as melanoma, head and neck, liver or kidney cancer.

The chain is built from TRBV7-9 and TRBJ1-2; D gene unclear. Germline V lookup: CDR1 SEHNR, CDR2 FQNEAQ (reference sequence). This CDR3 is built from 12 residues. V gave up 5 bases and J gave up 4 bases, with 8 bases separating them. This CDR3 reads CASSLQPYGYTF. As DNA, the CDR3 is TGTGCCAGCAGCCTCCAGCCCTATGGCTACACCTTC.

Written as DNA, the CDR3 is TGTGCCAGCAGTGATAGGACCTACGAGGGAATCTATGGCTACACCTTC. Its translation is CASSDRTYEGIYGYTF. The rearrangement uses TRBV2 and TRBJ1-2; no clear D gene. The ends were cut back, 3 bases at V and 4 bases at J, with 18 bases in the middle. The CDR3 totals 16 residues. Germline V lookup: CDR1 SNHLY, CDR2 FYNNEI.

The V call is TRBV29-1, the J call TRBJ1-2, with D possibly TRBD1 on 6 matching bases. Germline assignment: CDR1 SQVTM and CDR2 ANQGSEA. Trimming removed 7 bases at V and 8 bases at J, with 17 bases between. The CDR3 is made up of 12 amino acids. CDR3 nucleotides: TGCAGCGCCCATGCCGGGACATTGGGCTACACCTTC. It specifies CSAHAGTLGYTF. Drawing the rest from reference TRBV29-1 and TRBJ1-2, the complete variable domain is SAVISQKPSRDICQRGTSLTIQCQVDSQVTMMFWYRQQPGQSLTLIATANQGSEATYESGFVIDKFPISRPNLTFSTLTVSNMSPEDSSIYLCSAHAGTLGYTFGSGTRLTVV.

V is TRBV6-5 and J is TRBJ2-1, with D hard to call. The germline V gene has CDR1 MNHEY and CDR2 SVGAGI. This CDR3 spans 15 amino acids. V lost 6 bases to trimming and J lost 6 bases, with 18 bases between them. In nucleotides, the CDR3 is TGTGCCAGCAGCCATAGGATTACGGCCCCCAATGAGCAGTTCTTC. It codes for CASSHRITAPNEQFF.

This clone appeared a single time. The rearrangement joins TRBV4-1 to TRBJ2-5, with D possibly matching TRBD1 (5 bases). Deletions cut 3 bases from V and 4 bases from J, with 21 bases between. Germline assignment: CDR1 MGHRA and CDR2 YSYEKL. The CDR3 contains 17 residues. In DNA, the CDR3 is TGCGCCAGCAGCCACCCCCAATCAGGGAATCGGCGAGAGACCCAGTACTTC. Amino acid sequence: CASSHPQSGNRRETQYF.

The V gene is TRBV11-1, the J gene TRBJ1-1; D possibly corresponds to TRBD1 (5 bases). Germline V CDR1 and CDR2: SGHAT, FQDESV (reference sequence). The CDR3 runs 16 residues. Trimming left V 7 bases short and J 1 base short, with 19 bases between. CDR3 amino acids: CASNRAPRGGNTEAFF. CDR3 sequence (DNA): TGTGCCAGCAACCGGGCCCCAAGGGGTGGGAACACTGAAGCTTTCTTT.

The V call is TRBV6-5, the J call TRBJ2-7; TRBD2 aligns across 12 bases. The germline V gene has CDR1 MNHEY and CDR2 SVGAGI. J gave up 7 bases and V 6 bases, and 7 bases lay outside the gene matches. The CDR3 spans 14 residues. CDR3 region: CASRTLAGGPEQYF. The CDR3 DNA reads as TGTGCCAGCAGGACCCTAGCGGGGGGGCCAGAGCAGTACTTC.

In DNA, the CDR3 is TGTGCCAGCAAACGGGATCCACCCGGGGCCTACGAGCAGTACTTC. Translated, it gives CASKRDPPGAYEQYF. V usage is TRBV2 and J usage is TRBJ2-7, with D perhaps TRBD2 (5 bases). V lost 7 bases, J lost 2 bases, and 18 bases lay in between. This CDR3 comprises 15 residues. Germline values: CDR1 SNHLY, CDR2 FYNNEI.

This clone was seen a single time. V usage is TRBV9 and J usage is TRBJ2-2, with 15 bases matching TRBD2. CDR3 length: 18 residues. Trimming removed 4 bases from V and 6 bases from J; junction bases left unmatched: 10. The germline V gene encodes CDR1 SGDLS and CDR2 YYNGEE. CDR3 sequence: CASSSRTSGGALPGELFF. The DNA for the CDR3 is TGTGCCAGCAGCTCACGGACTAGCGGGGGGGCCCTCCCCGGGGAGCTGTTTTTT.

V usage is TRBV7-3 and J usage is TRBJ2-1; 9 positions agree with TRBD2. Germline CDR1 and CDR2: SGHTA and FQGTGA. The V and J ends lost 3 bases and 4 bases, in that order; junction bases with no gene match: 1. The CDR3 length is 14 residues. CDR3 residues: CASSLGLAYNEQFF. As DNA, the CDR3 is TGTGCCAGCAGCTTGGGACTAGCATACAATGAGCAGTTCTTC. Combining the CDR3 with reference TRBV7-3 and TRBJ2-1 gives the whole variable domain GAGVSQTPSNKVTEKGKYVELRCDPISGHTALYWYRQSLGQGPEFLIYFQGTGAADDSGLPNDRFFAVRPEGSVSTLKIQRTERGDSAVYLCASSLGLAYNEQFFGPGTRLTVL.

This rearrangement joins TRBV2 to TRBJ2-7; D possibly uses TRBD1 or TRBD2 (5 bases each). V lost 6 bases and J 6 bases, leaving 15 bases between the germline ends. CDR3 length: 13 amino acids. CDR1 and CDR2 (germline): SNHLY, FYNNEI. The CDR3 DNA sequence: TGTGCCAGCAGCCCCGGGACCCCACTCGAGCAGTACTTC. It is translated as CASSPGTPLEQYF.

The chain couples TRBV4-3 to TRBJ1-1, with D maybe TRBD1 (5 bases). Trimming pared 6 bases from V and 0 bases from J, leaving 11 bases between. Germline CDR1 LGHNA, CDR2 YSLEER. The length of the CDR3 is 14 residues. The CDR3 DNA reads TGCGCCAGCAGTAAACAGGCATTGAACACTGAAGCTTTCTTT. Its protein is CASSKQALNTEAFF.

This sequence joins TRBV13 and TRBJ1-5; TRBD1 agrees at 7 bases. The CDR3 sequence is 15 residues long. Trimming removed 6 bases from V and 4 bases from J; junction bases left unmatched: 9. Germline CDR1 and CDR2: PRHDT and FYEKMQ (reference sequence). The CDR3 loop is CASSSGTEGNQPQHF. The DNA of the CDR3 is TGTGCCAGCAGTTCCGGGACAGAGGGAAATCAGCCCCAGCATTTT.